This T cell receptor beta chain was sequenced for a study of vaccination effects on CD4 cells after COVID-19. Study-wide points: Only a few convalescent patients and no early post-infection timepoints featured in the study.

With the ViraFEST assay, the study expanded antigen-specific CD4+ T cells using viral peptide pools, then sequenced them. The authors isolated CD4+ T cells after around 10 days of culture. SARS-CoV-2 infection was confirmed by PCR in the person between March and December 2020. Cultures had half their medium replaced with IL-2 medium on days 3 and 7. Turning to this clone: Its antigen is undetermined.

Produced via immunoSEQ multiplex PCR; TCRdb's table is partial and in-frame only. The top ten hold roughly 17% of the sample, which has more than 15,000 clones, 74% seen once. Trimming at V came to 1 base and at J to 2 bases, leaving 4 bases not matched to a gene. Germline V CDR1 and CDR2: SGHTA, FQGNSA. CDR3 size: 15 residues. The genes are TRBV7-2 and TRBJ2-5; 7 bases line up with TRBD2. This sequence was found in a human donor who had a prior SARS-CoV-2 infection. Specimen: CD4+ T cells from PBMCs cultured with SARS-CoV-2 spike peptides, collected before COVID-19 vaccination. CDR3 loop: CASSLEASGQETQYF. CDR3 DNA: TGTGCCAGCAGCTTAGAGGCTAGCGGACAAGAGACCCAGTACTTC. Full variable domain (rest looked up from reference TRBV7-2 and TRBJ2-5): GAGVSQSPSNKVTEKGKDVELRCDPISGHTALYWYRQSLGQGLEFLIYFQGNSAPDKSGLPSDRFSAERTGGSVSTLTIQRTQQEDSAVYLCASSLEASGQETQYFGPGTRLLVL.